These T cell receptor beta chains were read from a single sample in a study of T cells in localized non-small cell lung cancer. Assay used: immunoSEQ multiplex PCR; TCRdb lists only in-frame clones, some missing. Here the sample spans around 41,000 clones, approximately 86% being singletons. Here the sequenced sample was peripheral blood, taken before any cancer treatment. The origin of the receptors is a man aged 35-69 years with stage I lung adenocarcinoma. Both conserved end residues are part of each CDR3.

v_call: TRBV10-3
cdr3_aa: CASTGTNNEQFF

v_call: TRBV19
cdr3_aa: CASSISGTPSEQYF

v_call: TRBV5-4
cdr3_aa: CASSPRGGSSSETQYF

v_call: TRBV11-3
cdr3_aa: CASSLIDGYEQYF

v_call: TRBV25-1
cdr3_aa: CASSGTSGRDTGELFF

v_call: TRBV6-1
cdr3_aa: CASGLNQPQHF

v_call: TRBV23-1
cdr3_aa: CASRTPGEGRSGLNTEAFF

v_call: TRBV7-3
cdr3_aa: CASSLADRGRKTQYF

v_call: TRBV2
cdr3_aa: CASINTGTGVFEAFF

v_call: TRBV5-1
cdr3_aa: CASSPFRTRTYEQYF

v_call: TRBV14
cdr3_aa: CASRGDSYNEQFF

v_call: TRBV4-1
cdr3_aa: CASSPRALNTEAFF

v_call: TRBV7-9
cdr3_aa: CASSLHGVTEQFF

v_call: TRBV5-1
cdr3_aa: CASSSGGFAEAFF

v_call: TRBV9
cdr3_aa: CASSPGTEGRGYTF

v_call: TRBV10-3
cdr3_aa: CAIKEGDNSPLHF

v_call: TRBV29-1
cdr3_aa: CSVGELERYGDEQFF

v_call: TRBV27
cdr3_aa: CASGRPNNYGYTF

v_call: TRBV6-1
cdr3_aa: CASSEGPVVLYEQYF

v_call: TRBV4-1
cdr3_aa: CASSQGVMRVADSYEQYF

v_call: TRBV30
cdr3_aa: CAWSLSGYTDTQYF

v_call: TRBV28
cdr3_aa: CASLSPSLGDTQYF

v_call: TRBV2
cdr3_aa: CASKRGGSSYNEQFF

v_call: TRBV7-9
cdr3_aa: CASSLTGDGTPTDTQYF

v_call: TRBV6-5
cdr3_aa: CASRDRAGSTEAFF

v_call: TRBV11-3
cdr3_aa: CASSKTSGREHNEQFF

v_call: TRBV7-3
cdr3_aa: CASSLRGSGSTDTQYF

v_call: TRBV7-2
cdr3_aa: CASSLTSGRAYEQYF

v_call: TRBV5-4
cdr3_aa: CASSLPPANQDTQYF

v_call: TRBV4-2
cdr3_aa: CASSQDRRGREDEQYF

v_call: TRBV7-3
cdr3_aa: CASSLGLGLYNEQFF

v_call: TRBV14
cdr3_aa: CASSIGLARLSRGLDEQFF

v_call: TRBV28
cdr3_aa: CASSLTGGSYEQYF

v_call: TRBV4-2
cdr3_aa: CASSPTRGGAYEQYF

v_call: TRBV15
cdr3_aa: CATSRTDGTQYF

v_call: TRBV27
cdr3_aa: CASSRSGPGEQYF

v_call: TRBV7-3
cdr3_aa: CAGSLTGLAGGMETQYF

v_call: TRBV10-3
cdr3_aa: CAISDLTSGYNEQFF

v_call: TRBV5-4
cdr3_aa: CASSLPATNEKLFF

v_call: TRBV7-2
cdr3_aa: CASSLGWGDRGKTQYF

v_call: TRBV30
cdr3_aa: CAWSVTGTSGSDTQYF